Reported below is one TCR beta chain. Its antigen is currently unknown. Produced via immunoSEQ multiplex PCR; TCRdb's table is partial and in-frame only. The table lists 30,000 to 40,000 clones, about four fifths of them singletons. The data belong to a study of graft-versus-host responses after intestinal transplantation. The wider study: Anti-thymocyte globulin induction preceded roughly 3 years of tacrolimus and steroid maintenance in all recipients.

Per the germline V gene, CDR1 is SNHLY and CDR2 is FYNNEI. V was shortened by 8 bases and J by 2 bases, with 25 bases between the two germline ends. This CDR3 is built from 17 residues. Findings and limits, study-wide: Circulating GvH clones peaking coincided with falling HvG clones soon after transplant.

This chain uses TRBV2 with TRBJ2-7; D may correspond to TRBD1 or TRBD2 (6 bases each). The clonotype was recovered from a human patient who received an intestinal transplant, so some T cells may come from the graft donor. The sample here was PBMCs, taken 1070 days after transplant. The CDR3 DNA follows: TGTGCCAGCTCCTGGGGGGCTTTAGGCGGTTCTACCTACGAGCAGTACTTC. Translated: CASSWGALGGSTYEQYF. The full variable domain, with the rest looked up from reference TRBV2 and TRBJ2-7, is EPEVTQTPSHQVTQMGQEVILRCVPISNHLYFYWYRQILGQKVEFLVSFYNNEISEKSEIFDDQFSVERPDGSNFTLKIRSTKLEDSAMYFCASSWGALGGSTYEQYFGPGTRLTVT.